One and the same sample provided the 12 T cell receptor beta chains below, sequenced in a study of blood T cell repertoires in COVID-19. Using immunoSEQ multiplex PCR, the repertoire was profiled, and TCRdb retains in-frame clones only, with some absent. The sample carries 150,000 to 200,000 clones, more than 85% recorded once. The sequencing input was peripheral blood. The receptors derive from a man between 65 and 80 years old with active or convalescent COVID-19.

This clone was observed a single time. The gene calls are TRBV5-4 and TRBJ2-3, with a weak D call TRBD2 (5 bases). V lost 0 bases to trimming and J lost 3 bases, with 8 bases between them. This CDR3 spans 14 amino acids. The germline CDR1 and CDR2 sequences are SGHNT and YYREEE (reference sequence). CDR3 amino acids: CASSLDTGTDTQYF. CDR3 DNA sequence: TGTGCCAGCAGCTTGGATACGGGGACAGATACGCAGTATTTT.

This rearrangement joins TRBV24-1 to TRBJ1-5, with a weak D call TRBD1 (5 bases). Germline loops: CDR1 KGHDR, CDR2 SFDVKD. The V and J ends lost 6 bases and 0 bases respectively, with 14 bases between them. The length of the CDR3 is 16 residues. The CDR3 reads CATSSSGGFSNQPQHF. The CDR3, as DNA: TGTGCCACCAGTTCATCCGGGGGGTTTAGCAATCAGCCCCAGCATTTT.

The chain uses TRBV28 and TRBJ1-2; TRBD1 matches 9 bases. The ends lost 5 bases at V and 8 bases at J; junction bases unmatched: 9. In germline, CDR1 is MDHEN, CDR2 SYDVKM. The CDR3 consists of 14 residues. This CDR3 reads CASSRPGQGWGYTF. CDR3 DNA sequence: TGTGCCAGCAGTCGACCCGGACAGGGGTGGGGCTACACCTTC.

The chain couples TRBV19 to TRBJ1-5; tentatively, D is TRBD1 (5 bases). The CDR3 is 20 amino acids. The germline V gene has CDR1 LNHDA and CDR2 SQIVND (reference sequence). Trimming stripped 3 bases from V and 0 bases from J, with 24 bases between. The CDR3 sequence: CASSIRGDFIQPHSNQPQHF. CDR3 DNA: TGTGCCAGTAGTATTCGTGGGGACTTCATCCAGCCCCATAGCAATCAGCCCCAGCATTTT.

This clone was observed once. This sequence joins TRBV6-5 and TRBJ1-4; TRBD1 aligns across 11 bases. Germline assignment: CDR1 MNHEY and CDR2 SVGAGI. The CDR3 covers 14 residues. V shed 6 bases and J 7 bases; nucleotides not matched to a gene: 4. DNA of the CDR3: TGTGCCAGCAGGGACAGGGGGCTGCTTGAAAAACTGTTTTTT. Its protein is CASRDRGLLEKLFF.

CDR3 residues: CASSPGQGPKLFF. CDR3 bases: TGTGCCAGCAGTCCCGGACAGGGCCCTAAACTGTTTTTT. The chain employs TRBV12-3 or TRBV12-4 and TRBJ1-4, with TRBD1 matching 8 bases. V gave up 5 bases and J gave up 11 bases; unmatched junction bases: 7. The CDR3 length is 13 residues.

V is TRBV6-2 or TRBV6-3 and J is TRBJ1-5, with 9 bases identical to TRBD1. The CDR3 is made up of 14 amino acids. J was trimmed by 2 bases and V by 4 bases; bases with no gene match: 0. Germline loops: CDR1 MNHEY, CDR2 SVGEGT. CDR3 DNA: TGTGCCAGCAGTTGGACAGGGGGCAATCAGCCCCAGCATTTT. It yields the protein CASSWTGGNQPQHF.

The genes are TRBV6-5 and TRBJ2-7; D call uncertain. CDR3 length equals 15 residues. V lost 3 bases and J 1 base, leaving 13 bases between the germline ends. Germline V gene lookup returns CDR1 MNHEY and CDR2 SVGAGI. CDR3 DNA sequence: TGTGCCAGCAGTTATACCCTAGGTGCTTCCTACGAGCAGTACTTC. This gives the protein CASSYTLGASYEQYF.

The chain employs TRBV7-9 and TRBJ2-1, with a tentative D call TRBD2 (6 bases). The V end lost 0 bases, the J end lost 7 bases, and 16 bases lay between the germline ends. This CDR3 contains 16 residues. Germline V lookup: CDR1 SEHNR, CDR2 FQNEAQ (reference sequence). The CDR3 sequence: CASSLAASAPRNEQFF. In DNA form, the CDR3 reads TGTGCCAGCAGCTTAGCGGCTAGCGCCCCCAGGAATGAGCAGTTCTTC.

This clone came up a few times. The chain links TRBV6-6 to TRBJ2-1; tentative D call: TRBD1 (6 bases). The CDR3 runs to 15 residues. Germline V gene sequence: CDR1 MNHNY, CDR2 SVGAGI (reference sequence). V lost 8 bases to trimming and J lost 6 bases, with 20 bases between them. The CDR3 DNA reads as TGTGCCAGCCGGGGACGGGGACACCCGGGCAATGAGCAGTTCTTC. Translated: CASRGRGHPGNEQFF.

This chain uses TRBV19 with TRBJ2-7; TRBD2 might be the D (5 bases). This CDR3 region has 13 residues. Trimming took 6 bases from V and 4 from J, leaving 13 bases between them. Germline lookup yields CDR1 LNHDA and CDR2 SQIVND (reference sequence). CDR3 residues: CASSTSGAYEQYF. In DNA form, the CDR3 reads TGTGCCAGTAGCACTAGTGGAGCATACGAGCAGTACTTC.

CDR3 DNA: TGTGCCAGCAGTTCAGGGATATACGAGCAGTACTTC. This sequence encodes CASSSGIYEQYF. J is TRBJ2-7 and V is TRBV28, with D possibly being TRBD1 (5 bases). V was trimmed by 4 bases and J by 4 bases, leaving 8 bases between them. This CDR3 has 12 residues. Germline CDR1 and CDR2: MDHEN and SYDVKM.